These T cell receptor beta chains were read from a single sample in a study of T cells in Graves' hyperthyroidism and ophthalmopathy. TCRdb ran MiXCR on the multiplex PCR reads and lists one entry per CDR3 protein. The top ten clones hold 70% to 75% of a sample with a few hundred thousand distinct CDR3 sequences, roughly 25% of them seen once. Sample: blood. Receptors originate from a man between 45 and 60 years old with Graves' hyperthyroidism. Each CDR3 is given with its conserved first and last residue. Fields, in order: V gene, CDR3 length, D gene, clone size, J gene, CDR3 DNA, CDR3 protein. A D gene is named only where the DNA matches it firmly. The listing skips clone size in some rows; elsewhere it reads once, few, many or a size class.

TRBV19	13	-	few	TRBJ2-7	TGTGCCAGTAGTGCCGGACTGATTTACGAGCAGTACTTC	CASSAGLIYEQYF
TRBV29-1	12	-	-	TRBJ2-1	TGCAGCGACCTAGTGACCTACAATGAGCAGTTCTTC	CSDLVTYNEQFF
TRBV30	12	-	many	TRBJ2-5	TGTGCCTGGGGGACTTTCGGAGAGACCCAGTACTTC	CAWGTFGETQYF
TRBV7-8	14	TRBD2	-	TRBJ2-3	TGTGCCAGCGGCCTTAGCGGGACCACAGATACGCAGTATTTT	CASGLSGTTDTQYF
TRBV20-1	15	TRBD1	-	TRBJ2-3	TGCAGTGCTCCCTCCGGGACAGGGTTCCAAGATACGCAGTATTTT	CSAPSGTGFQDTQYF
TRBV7-3	17	TRBD2	-	TRBJ2-3	TGTGCCAGCAGCGAGGCCCCGGGACTAGCTTTTTCAGATACGCAGTATTTT	CASSEAPGLAFSDTQYF
TRBV19	13	-	-	TRBJ2-7	TGTGCCAGTAGTATATCCCAGGACTACGAGCAGTACTTC	CASSISQDYEQYF
TRBV24-1	15	TRBD2	-	TRBJ2-1	TGTGCCACCCGTACTAGCGGGAGCTCCTACAATGAGCAGTTCTTC	CATRTSGSSYNEQFF
TRBV2	14	-	few	TRBJ2-7	TGTGCCAGCAGTGAAGCGCTAGGGGGCTACGAGCAGTACTTC	CASSEALGGYEQYF
TRBV5-1	15	-	few	TRBJ2-1	TGCGCCAGCAGCCCAAGTGGGATTAGGGGCAATGAGCAGTTCTTC	CASSPSGIRGNEQFF
TRBV27	15	TRBD2	few	TRBJ2-7	TGTGCCAGCAGCCGCCCCGGGACTAGCACCTACGAGCAGTACTTC	CASSRPGTSTYEQYF
TRBV29-1	13	-	-	TRBJ2-1	TGCAGCGTAGCCGGGACTTTCAACAGTGAGCAGTTCTTC	CSVAGTFNSEQFF
TRBV7-3	20	TRBD2	few	TRBJ2-2	TGTGCCAGCAGCTTAAGCCCTTTTCGGGAGGCCCCCCGAGGCACCGGGGAGCTGTTTTTT	CASSLSPFREAPRGTGELFF
TRBV3-1	16	-	few	TRBJ2-1	TGTGCCAGCAGCCAAGTTTTAGGAAAGGGGCACAATGAGCAGTTCTTC	CASSQVLGKGHNEQFF
TRBV2	13	-	many	TRBJ2-7	TGTGCCAGCAATTTGGGCGAATCCTACGAGCAGTACTTC	CASNLGESYEQYF
TRBV11-2	15	TRBD2	-	TRBJ2-5	TGTGCCAGCGGCCGACTAGCGGGAGTCCAAGAGACCCAGTACTTC	CASGRLAGVQETQYF
TRBV27	21	TRBD2	-	TRBJ2-1	TGTGCCAGCAGTTTATTTCCCCCCTTGACTAGCGGGTTAAGCTCCTACAATGAGCAGTTCTTC	CASSLFPPLTSGLSSYNEQFF
TRBV5-5	15	TRBD1	few	TRBJ2-7	TGTGCCAGCAGCGGGGGACAGCTGAGCTCCTACGAGCAGTACTTC	CASSGGQLSSYEQYF
TRBV20-1	16	-	-	TRBJ1-6	TGCAGTGCTACCGGCAGGGGAGTCGGTTATAATTCACCCCTCCACTTT	CSATGRGVGYNSPLHF
TRBV9	14	-	-	TRBJ2-5	TGTGCCAGCAGCGTAGATTCGGTCCCCAGAGAGCAGTACTTC	CASSVDSVPREQYF
TRBV12-3/TRBV12-4	17	-	few	TRBJ2-1	TGTGCCAGCAGCCTACCGGCCCTACTAGGCGTCCACAATGAGCAGTTCTTC	CASSLPALLGVHNEQFF
TRBV18	13	-	many	TRBJ1-1	TGTGCCAGCTCACGGATTGGGGGAAATGAAGCTTTCTTT	CASSRIGGNEAFF
TRBV7-3	16	-	many	TRBJ2-3	TGTGCCAGCAGCCTAAAGGGACCGGTCAGCACAGATACGCAGTATTTT	CASSLKGPVSTDTQYF
TRBV6-5	15	TRBD1	-	TRBJ2-3	TGTGCCAGCAGTTTCCTCGACAGGGTCACAGATACGCAGTATTTT	CASSFLDRVTDTQYF
TRBV2	15	TRBD2	-	TRBJ2-1	TGTGCCAGCAATTCCGCTAGCGGGAAATACAATGAGCAGTTCTTC	CASNSASGKYNEQFF
TRBV15	18	TRBD1	-	TRBJ2-7	TGTGCCACCAGCAGAGATGGGTTAAGGGGGCACCCCTCCTACGAGCAGTACTTC	CATSRDGLRGHPSYEQYF
TRBV29-1	16	TRBD1	-	TRBJ1-1	TGCAGCGTTGACCCCTACCAAAGGAACAGGGGTCCTGAAGCTTTCTTT	CSVDPYQRNRGPEAFF